Each of the 17 T cell receptor beta chains below was sequenced from the same sample in a study of blood T cell repertoires in COVID-19. Profiled with immunoSEQ multiplex PCR; TCRdb holds only in-frame clones, not every one. The sample lists about 330,000 clones; roughly 87% were seen once. Sequencing used PBMCs or T cells enriched from blood (not recorded which). All receptors derive from a woman between 25 and 40 years old who had recovered from COVID-19.

J is TRBJ1-1 and V is TRBV7-9, with 7 bases matching TRBD1. Trimming removed 3 bases from V and 6 bases from J; junction bases left unmatched: 16. The germline V gene has CDR1 SEHNR and CDR2 FQNEAQ (reference sequence). The CDR3 sequence is 17 residues long. The CDR3, as DNA: TGTGCCAGCAGCTTTGGGCAAAACAGGGGACCTTTAGCTGAAGCTTTCTTT. Its protein product is CASSFGQNRGPLAEAFF.

V gene TRBV24-1 combines with J gene TRBJ1-2, with TRBD1 as a possible D gene (5 bases). The CDR3 covers 14 residues. Germline V lookup: CDR1 KGHDR, CDR2 SFDVKD. Trimming cost V 2 bases and J 7 bases, with 13 bases left between them. Written as DNA, the CDR3 is TGTGCCACCAGTGATTCCCAGGGAAGAGGTGGCTACACCTTC. Translated: CATSDSQGRGGYTF.

V usage is TRBV24-1 and J usage is TRBJ1-2, with 10 positions matching TRBD1. Germline lookup yields CDR1 KGHDR and CDR2 SFDVKD. Trimming took 7 bases from V and 6 from J; bases not matched to a gene: 4. The CDR3 spans 13 residues. The CDR3 DNA follows: TGTGCCACCAGGGGACAGGGGAGGCATGGCTACACCTTC. This gives the protein CATRGQGRHGYTF.

The chain recombines TRBV5-1 with TRBJ2-1; TRBD2 matches at 10 bases. V was pared by 1 base and J by 5 bases, with 3 bases of the junction left unmatched. The CDR3 extends over 15 amino acids. From germline, CDR1 is SGHRS and CDR2 YFSETQ. In DNA, the CDR3 is TGCGCCAGCAGCTTGCGCCTAGCGGGGGACAATGAGCAGTTCTTC. Protein: CASSLRLAGDNEQFF.

This clone was seen only once. The rearrangement links TRBV7-6 to TRBJ1-6; D not certain. The CDR3 runs 16 residues. Trimming took off 2 bases at V and 5 bases at J, with 13 bases between the two ends. The germline gives CDR1 SGHVS, CDR2 FNYEAQ. The CDR3 region is CASSLYHPRDNSPLHF. CDR3 nucleotide sequence: TGTGCCAGCAGCTTATATCACCCAAGAGATAATTCACCCCTCCACTTT.

CDR3 nucleotide sequence: TGTGCCAGCACCACTAGCGGGGGGACCGGGGAGCTGTTTTTT. It encodes CASTTSGGTGELFF. The chain is built from TRBV11-2 and TRBJ2-2, with 12 bases that match TRBD2. With V trimmed by 7 bases and J by 5 bases, 2 bases remained unmatched. Germline V gene lookup returns CDR1 SGHAT and CDR2 FQNNGV. The length of the CDR3 is 14 residues.

In this sample, this clone turned up once. The V and J genes are TRBV11-2 and TRBJ1-2, with no clear D. From germline, CDR1 is SGHAT and CDR2 FQNNGV. The CDR3 runs to 13 residues. V dropped 0 bases and J dropped 8 bases, with 10 bases sitting between them. In DNA form, the CDR3 reads TGTGCCAGCAGCTTAGAACAGAGCGGCGGCTACACCTTC. Encoded protein: CASSLEQSGGYTF.

The rearrangement joins TRBV28 to TRBJ2-2, with TRBD2 as a possible D gene (7 bases). CDR1 is MDHEN and CDR2 is SYDVKM in the germline V gene. V dropped 6 bases and J dropped 7 bases, with 18 bases sitting between them. The CDR3 is made up of 15 amino acids. CDR3 protein: CASRTLGGAVGELFF. CDR3 sequence (DNA): TGTGCCAGCAGGACCTTAGGGGGGGCGGTCGGGGAGCTGTTTTTT.

In its sample, this clone was seen a few times. The rearrangement links TRBV4-2 to TRBJ1-4; D is unresolved. V was pared by 0 bases and J by 4 bases, with 3 bases between. Germline CDR1 reads LGHNA; CDR2 reads YNFKEQ. The CDR3 consists of 13 residues. CDR3 sequence (DNA): TGTGCCAGCAGCCAAGATTATAATGAAAAACTGTTTTTT. Translated: CASSQDYNEKLFF.

V and J are TRBV5-6 and TRBJ1-1; D is possibly TRBD1 (6 bases). The CDR3 runs 16 residues. From germline, CDR1 is SGHDT and CDR2 YYEEEE. Trimming cost V 2 bases and J 1 base, with 15 bases left between them. The CDR3 spells CASSFPRDNQNTEAFF. The CDR3 DNA sequence: TGTGCCAGCAGCTTCCCTCGGGACAATCAGAACACTGAAGCTTTCTTT.

This clone was seen just once. This chain joins TRBV4-3 and TRBJ2-7; TRBD1 aligns across 7 bases. J was trimmed by 6 bases and V by 2 bases; bases with no gene match: 10. The germline V gene has CDR1 LGHNA and CDR2 YSLEER. This CDR3 contains 15 residues. CDR3 nucleotide sequence: TGCGCCAGCAGCCAATCAACAGGGGCCTCAGGCGAGCAGTACTTC. It specifies CASSQSTGASGEQYF.

The chain recombines TRBV28 with TRBJ2-7; TRBD1 agrees at 8 bases. Germline V CDR1 and CDR2: MDHEN, SYDVKM. The V and J ends lost 10 bases and 2 bases, in that order; junction bases with no gene match: 7. This CDR3 comprises 13 residues. The CDR3 sequence: CATNRGYAYEQYF. Here the CDR3 DNA reads TGTGCCACCAACAGGGGGTACGCCTACGAGCAGTACTTC. Drawing the rest from reference TRBV28 and TRBJ2-7, the complete variable domain is DVKVTQSSRYLVKRTGEKVFLECVQDMDHENMFWYRQDPGLGLRLIYFSYDVKMKEKGDIPEGYSVSREKKERFSLILESASTNQTSMYLCATNRGYAYEQYFGPGTRLTVT.

This rearrangement joins TRBV19 to TRBJ2-1; the D gene is possibly TRBD1 (5 bases). This CDR3 contains 16 residues. The V end lost 6 bases, the J end lost 0 bases, and 15 bases lay between the germline ends. CDR1 LNHDA and CDR2 SQIVND come from the germline V gene (reference sequence). DNA of the CDR3: TGTGCCAGTAGCACGGCTGGGGCAGTCTCCTACAATGAGCAGTTCTTC. Translation: CASSTAGAVSYNEQFF.

V and J are TRBV12-5 and TRBJ2-2, with D maybe TRBD2 (5 bases). Germline V gives CDR1 LGHNT, CDR2 FRNRAP. V lost 2 bases, J lost 0 bases, and 13 bases lay in between. The CDR3 is made up of 17 amino acids. The DNA of the CDR3 is TGTGCTAGTGGTTTGAGTCGGGCGGGTACGAACACCGGGGAGCTGTTTTTT. Translation gives CASGLSRAGTNTGELFF.

This rearrangement joins TRBV19 to TRBJ2-1; D is perhaps TRBD1 (6 bases). The germline gives CDR1 LNHDA, CDR2 SQIVND (reference sequence). V dropped 5 bases and J dropped 6 bases, with 20 bases sitting between them. The CDR3 has 16 amino acids. CDR3 amino acids: CASSLGTRGRANEQFF. The CDR3 DNA follows: TGTGCCAGTAGTCTCGGGACCAGGGGTCGTGCCAATGAGCAGTTCTTC.

This chain links TRBV4-3 with TRBJ2-7, with no clear D. From germline, CDR1 is LGHNA and CDR2 YSLEER. The CDR3 contains 13 residues. Trimming left V 0 bases short and J 6 bases short, with 9 bases between. CDR3 nucleotides: TGCGCCAGCAGCCAAGATTTGCGGTTCGAGCAGTACTTC. It is translated as CASSQDLRFEQYF.

The chain employs TRBV28 and TRBJ1-1, with TRBD1 identical over 9 bases. This CDR3 contains 16 residues. V shed 6 bases, J shed 2 bases, and the junction held 10 bases outside the gene matches. The germline V gene has CDR1 MDHEN and CDR2 SYDVKM. CDR3 sequence reads: CASRGQGTIINTEAFF. DNA for the CDR3: TGTGCCAGCAGGGGACAGGGTACTATCATTAACACTGAAGCTTTCTTT.